This T cell receptor beta chain originates from a study of CD8+CD57+ T cells in acquired aplastic anemia (dated by TCRdb to the late 2010s). As for the study more broadly: DNA extracted from sorted CD4+ and CD8+ cells had a mean of approximately 3.4 ug, with a range of 0.2 to 27.4 ug. CD8+CD57+ expansion was defined as frequency above the mean frequency observed in healthy subjects. General conclusions and limits of the study: Around 27 CD8+ CDR3 sequences were found to be shared between patients and controls, but these sequences appeared to be highly expressed in patients and within the immunodominant clones of the patients. Patients and healthy controls showed no significant difference in CD8+ Simpson's diversity (P=0.060).

This clonotype was counted at least ten times. The clone's antigen remains unknown. Qualities for individual bases were not recorded, and no much larger clone is one base off. The patients picked for sequencing were ones in whom flow cytometry had shown an expansion of CD8+CD57+ cells. Every patient had severe acquired aplastic anemia, diagnosed using the International Study of Aplastic Anemia and Agranulocytosis and Camitta criteria. No therapy had been received by the patients at the time of blood sampling. The study deep-sequenced TCR repertoires of sorted CD4+ and CD8+ blood T cells from severe aplastic anemia patients and healthy subjects. In the USA, patient enrollment took place under clinicaltrials.gov protocols 00001620, 01623167, 00001397, 00071045, 00081523 and 00961064. Ficoll-Paque density gradient centrifugation was used to isolate peripheral blood mononuclear cells. Before DNA was extracted, CD4+ and CD8+ T cells were sorted using either FACS or magnetic beads.

Profiling of TCR beta VDJ combinations and CDR3 sequences used genomic DNA as the template. An Illumina HiSeq 2000 was used for TCR repertoire sequencing. In the source study's methods: TRBV/TRBJ rearrangement plots, CDR3 size and DJ length profiles, and Simpson's diversity index were used to assess repertoires. The most abundant DNA sequence in the deep sequencing data was defined as the immunodominant clone. CDR3 amino acid sequences were screened for sharing across subjects and compared with published repertoires and the VDJdb database. In TCRdb, the public reads were trimmed at Q25 with fastp and aligned with MiXCR, with productive beta chains retained. Rows matching on CDR3 protein sequence are summarized as one entry with the most common DNA and genes. The V and J calls shown here were made by TCRdb, not taken from the authors' results. The sample table lists 150,000 to 200,000 distinct CDR3 sequences, about 45% of them with a count of one. The leading ten clones occupy about 2.9% of the sample.

Reading from cysteine to phenylalanine, the CDR3 counts 13 amino acids. CDR3 DNA only is kept here, 39 bases in frame from base 1. V drops 4 bases and J drops 7 bases, leaving 11 bases in between. CDR1 and CDR2 are drawn from the germline V gene: SGHRS, YFSETQ. The rearranged chain carries TRBV5-1 and TRBJ2-2; the D segment could be TRBD1, given 5 matching bases. This receptor was taken from a human donor with aplastic anemia. Material: sorted CD4+, CD8+, or CD8+CD57+ T cells (not recorded which) from PBMCs. The sequenced DNA: TGCGCCAGCAGCCGCTCAGGGATCGGGGAGCTGTTTTTT. The resulting protein is CASSRSGIGELFF.